This T cell receptor beta chain was found in a study of blood T cell repertoires in COVID-19. Across the whole study: PBMCs, B-cell-depleted T cells, or T cells were the source of the cDNA or gDNA that made up the material.

V was pared by 5 bases and J by 0 bases, with 14 bases between. CDR3 length: 16 amino acids. Germline-derived CDR1 and CDR2 are LNHDA and SQIVND (reference sequence). Using immunoSEQ multiplex PCR, the repertoire was profiled, and TCRdb retains in-frame clones only, with some absent. The data contain roughly 100,000 clones, approximately 80% of them singletons. The genes are TRBV19 and TRBJ2-1; the D gene is possibly TRBD2 (5 bases). The clonotype was recovered from a woman in her 70s with acute or convalescent COVID-19. Sequencing was performed on peripheral blood. CDR3 in amino acids: CASSLLARLSYNEQFF. CDR3 nucleotides: TGTGCCAGTAGTCTGTTAGCGCGGCTCTCCTACAATGAGCAGTTCTTC.